These 19 T cell receptor beta chains originate from one sample sequenced in a study of vaccination and CD4 T cells after COVID-19. These receptors lack a known antigen. Treatment given: approximately nine-day PBMC culture with coronavirus spike peptide pools or control peptides (ViraFEST assay). With the Oncomine TCR Beta short-read assay, DNA from cultured CD4+ T cells was sequenced. TCRdb fed the PCR reads into MiXCR, producing one record per CDR3 protein. The sample includes about 15,000 distinct CDR3 sequences, around 50% of them seen just once. The source material was CD4+ T cells from blood, cultured in vitro, sampled before SARS-CoV-2 vaccination. All receptors come from a human donor who had recovered from COVID-19.

The chain links TRBV28 to TRBJ1-5; 9 nucleotides line up with TRBD1. Germline loops: CDR1 MDHEN, CDR2 SYDVKM. The CDR3 is 14 residues long. The ends lost 9 bases at V and 2 bases at J; junction bases unmatched: 5. The CDR3 coding sequence is TGTGCCAGTGCGGGACAGGGCGGCAATCAGCCCCAGCATTTT. Translation gives CASAGQGGNQPQHF.

This clonotype is labeled as large. The chain has TRBV20-1 and TRBJ1-5, with TRBD1 as a possible D gene (6 bases). The CDR3 is made up of 13 amino acids. Trimming shortened V by 3 bases and J by 7 bases, and 13 bases separated the two germline ends. From germline, CDR1 is DFQATT and CDR2 SNEGSKA (reference sequence). In nucleotides, the CDR3 is TGCAGTGCTAGCCAGGGGTACCAGCAGCCCCAGCATTTT. This encodes CSASQGYQQPQHF.

The rearrangement links TRBV7-2 to TRBJ1-6; maybe TRBD1 (6 bases). The CDR3 runs 15 residues. Germline values: CDR1 SGHTA, CDR2 FQGNSA. The V end lost 6 bases, the J end lost 5 bases, and 14 bases lay between the germline ends. The CDR3 DNA reads TGTGCCAGCAGTCCATTCGGGGGCAATAATTCACCCCTCCACTTT. Translation gives CASSPFGGNNSPLHF.

V and J are TRBV30 and TRBJ1-5; 7 bases agree with TRBD1. The germline CDR1 and CDR2 sequences are GTSNPN and SVGIG (reference sequence). The ends lost 3 bases at V and 7 bases at J; junction bases unmatched: 9. The CDR3 loop spans 14 amino acids. In nucleotides, the CDR3 is TGTGCCTGGAGCGCACAGGGGATGAACCAGCCCCAGCATTTT. Its translation: CAWSAQGMNQPQHF.

There are a few counts of this clonotype. This sequence joins TRBV7-8 and TRBJ1-2, with no clear D. Germline V lookup: CDR1 SGHVS, CDR2 FQNEAQ. The CDR3 runs 15 residues. V lost 5 bases and J 4 bases, leaving 17 bases between the germline ends. The CDR3 DNA is TGTGCCAGCAGCATTATAGTAGAATCGGGCTATGGCTACACCTTC. It translates to CASSIIVESGYGYTF.

The CDR3 DNA reads TGTGCCACCAGCAGGGATAACAGGGGGCTCGACACTGAAGCTTTCTTT. As protein: CATSRDNRGLDTEAFF. This chain joins TRBV15 and TRBJ1-1; 9 bases are a match to TRBD1. V trimming: 3 bases; J trimming: 3 bases; junction bases outside the gene matches: 8. The CDR3 runs 16 residues. The germline gives CDR1 LNHNV, CDR2 YYDKDF (reference sequence). Based on the CDR3 plus reference TRBV15 and TRBJ1-1, the full variable domain is DAMVIQNPRYQVTQFGKPVTLSCSQTLNHNVMYWYQQKSSQAPKLLFHYYDKDFNNEADTPDNFQSRRPNTSFCFLDIRSPGLGDTAMYLCATSRDNRGLDTEAFFGQGTRLTVV.

This clonotype was picked up a small number of times. The rearrangement joins TRBV6-1 to TRBJ1-1, with D possibly being TRBD1 (5 bases). Germline values: CDR1 MNHNS, CDR2 SASEGT. The CDR3 contains 16 residues. The V end lost 1 base, the J end lost 0 bases, and 12 bases lay between the germline ends. The CDR3 region has the DNA TGTGCCAGCAGTGAAGGGGCAGGGAGGTTGAACACTGAAGCTTTCTTT. Protein: CASSEGAGRLNTEAFF.

This clonotype has more than one count but fewer than ten. The V and J genes are TRBV2 and TRBJ1-2; no clear D. V was trimmed by 6 bases and J by 5 bases, leaving 13 bases between them. This CDR3 has 13 amino acids. In germline, CDR1 is SNHLY, CDR2 FYNNEI. The CDR3 is CASSPTENYGYTF. The CDR3 DNA reads as TGTGCCAGCAGCCCTACAGAGAATTATGGCTACACCTTC.

This chain connects TRBV7-2 to TRBJ2-5, with D uncertain. The length of the CDR3 is 14 residues. Trimming pared 1 base from V and 0 bases from J, leaving 6 bases between. Germline V CDR1 and CDR2: SGHTA, FQGNSA. The CDR3 DNA reads TGTGCCAGCAGCTTAGTTACGGACCAAGAGACCCAGTACTTC. Amino acid sequence: CASSLVTDQETQYF.

Only a few counts were recorded for this clonotype. In DNA, the CDR3 is TGTGCCAGCAGTTCTACGACCGCGCTCTCTGGAAACACCATATATTTT. Its protein product is CASSSTTALSGNTIYF. The chain joins TRBV28 to TRBJ1-3; no clear D. The V end lost 4 bases, the J end lost 0 bases, and 13 bases lay between the germline ends. The CDR3 consists of 16 residues. Germline CDR1 reads MDHEN; CDR2 reads SYDVKM.

The rearrangement links TRBV27 to TRBJ2-1, with D uncertain. Germline values: CDR1 MNHEY, CDR2 SMNVEV (reference sequence). This CDR3 comprises 12 residues. V was shortened by 3 bases and J by 5 bases, with 5 bases between the two germline ends. CDR3: CASSFWNNEQFF. In nucleotides, the CDR3 is TGTGCCAGCAGTTTTTGGAACAATGAGCAGTTCTTC.

The chain employs TRBV20-1 and TRBJ1-5, with TRBD1 matching 7 bases. Per germline, CDR1 DFQATT and CDR2 SNEGSKA (reference sequence). V shed 3 bases, J shed 7 bases, and the junction held 6 bases outside the gene matches. The CDR3 is 13 residues long. For the CDR3, the DNA is TGCAGTGCTAGGACCCAACAGGGGCAGCCCCAGCATTTT. Translated, it gives CSARTQQGQPQHF.

Comments on this clonotype: A read error may account for a junction end that differs from germline. The chain carries TRBV6-1 and TRBJ2-5; TRBD1 aligns across 7 bases. The CDR3 is 14 amino acids. Germline V lookup: CDR1 MNHNS, CDR2 SASEGT. The CDR3 DNA reads TGTGCCATCAGTGAGACGGGACAGATGGGGACCCAGTACTTC. Translating gives CAISETGQMGTQYF.

The genes are TRBV23-1 and TRBJ2-5, with 9 bases identical to TRBD2. TRBV23-1 is an ORF, with its function uncertain. V shed 2 bases, J shed 1 base, and the junction held 8 bases outside the gene matches. There are 17 residues in the CDR3. The DNA of the CDR3 is TGCGCCAGCAGTCAACCGGGACTAGCAGATCCCCAAGAGACCCAGTACTTC. Protein product: CASSQPGLADPQETQYF.

The gene calls are TRBV18 and TRBJ2-5; perhaps TRBD1 as D (6 bases). From germline, CDR1 is KGHSH and CDR2 LQKENI. Trimming took 0 bases from V and 3 from J, leaving 11 bases between them. This CDR3 has 15 amino acids. CDR3: CASSPPGQSKETQYF. The DNA for the CDR3 is TGTGCCAGCTCACCACCAGGACAGTCAAAAGAGACCCAGTACTTC. Complete variable domain (other parts from reference TRBV18 and TRBJ2-5): NAGVMQNPRHLVRRRGQEARLRCSPMKGHSHVYWYRQLPEEGLKFMVYLQKENIIDESGMPKERFSAEFPKEGPSILRIQQVVRGDSAAYFCASSPPGQSKETQYFGPGTRLLVL.

To note about this clonotype: One junction end does not reproduce the germline sequence, and a read error may be involved. The V and J genes are TRBV6-1 and TRBJ1-1, with unresolved D. Germline V lookup: CDR1 MNHNS, CDR2 SASEGT. The CDR3 extends over 17 amino acids. CDR3 nucleotides: TGTGCCATCAGTACCCGGGTGCATGCACAACAGAACACTGAAGCTTTCTTT. Its translation: CAISTRVHAQQNTEAFF.

The chain recombines TRBV27 with TRBJ2-2; 10 bases match TRBD2. Trimming took 7 bases from V and 4 from J; bases not matched to a gene: 12. Germline values: CDR1 MNHEY, CDR2 SMNVEV (reference sequence). This CDR3 is 17 amino acids long. In DNA, the CDR3 is TGTGCCAGCACTTCCAGCGGGGGGGCTGCGAGCACCGGGGAGCTGTTTTTT. It encodes CASTSSGGAASTGELFF.

This rearrangement joins TRBV18 to TRBJ2-5; D remains ambiguous. This CDR3 contains 13 residues. Looked up from germline, CDR1 is KGHSH and CDR2 is LQKENI. V lost 3 bases, J lost 3 bases, and 8 bases lay in between. CDR3 region: CASSPWAKETQYF. CDR3 DNA: TGTGCCAGCTCACCGTGGGCGAAAGAGACCCAGTACTTC.

The chain uses TRBV20-1 and TRBJ2-1; D perhaps matches TRBD2 (5 bases). V was pared by 3 bases and J by 9 bases, with 15 bases between. The CDR3 loop spans 13 amino acids. Looked up from germline, CDR1 is DFQATT and CDR2 is SNEGSKA (reference sequence). The chain's CDR3 is CSASITAAGEQFF. CDR3 in DNA: TGCAGTGCTAGTATTACGGCTGCGGGTGAGCAGTTCTTC.